A selection of T cell receptor beta chains follows, all from one sample in a study of shared clonotypes between healthy human individuals. Sequencing used immunoSEQ multiplex PCR; TCRdb keeps in-frame clones, though not all of them. The sample records around 690,000 clones, less than 95% being singletons. Sequenced sample: memory CD8+ T cells from PBMCs. These receptors came from a man in his late teens or twenties in good health. Some clones in this sample may be carry-over from other donors' samples. CDR3s include the opening cysteine and the closing phenylalanine or tryptophan. Each record gives: clone size, D gene, J gene, V gene, CDR3 DNA, CDR3 protein. A D gene is named only where the DNA matches it firmly. Part of the rows lack a size; the others show once, few, many or a class for expanded clones.

>.|.|TRBJ2-3|TRBV7-9
TGTGCCAGCAGCTTGACGGGGCCCACAGATACGCAGTATTTT
CASSLTGPTDTQYF
>.|.|TRBJ2-3|TRBV6-6
TGTGCCAGCAGTCCCCTAGAAGATACGCAGTATTTT
CASSPLEDTQYF
>.|.|TRBJ1-5|TRBV5-1
TGCGCCAGCAGCTTGGGGGGACTTCGTCAGCCCCAGCATTTT
CASSLGGLRQPQHF
>.|.|TRBJ1-5|TRBV6-5
TGTGCCAGCACCCCGTCCGGGGGAAGCAATCAGCCCCAGCATTTT
CASTPSGGSNQPQHF
>.|TRBD1|TRBJ1-1|TRBV10-2
TGCGCCAGCAGGGGACAGCCGAACACTGAAGCTTTCTTT
CASRGQPNTEAFF
>.|.|TRBJ2-1|TRBV28
TGTGCCAGCAGTTTACTGAGCTCCTACAATGAGCAGTTCTTC
CASSLLSSYNEQFF
>.|.|TRBJ2-7|TRBV19
TGTGCCAGTAGTGCCCTTAGGGGGAGGGCTACCTACGAGCAGTACTTC
CASSALRGRATYEQYF
>once|.|TRBJ1-2|TRBV6-4
TGTGCCAGCAGTGACTCGACTGGGGCTAACTATGGCTACACCTTC
CASSDSTGANYGYTF
>.|TRBD1|TRBJ1-1|TRBV7-6
TGTGCCAGCAGCTTCAGGGACAGGGGGGACACTGAAGCTTTCTTT
CASSFRDRGDTEAFF
>.|TRBD1|TRBJ1-4|TRBV27
TGTGCCACCGCTGCAGGGGGAAATGAAAAACTGTTTTTT
CATAAGGNEKLFF
>.|.|TRBJ2-1|TRBV13
TGTGCCAGCAGCTCCCGCCTCACACACTCCTACAATGAGCAGTTCTTC
CASSSRLTHSYNEQFF
>.|.|TRBJ2-2|TRBV27
TGTGCCAGCAAATACGTCCTCGGGGCAGGGGTACACGGGGAGCTGTTTTTT
CASKYVLGAGVHGELFF
>.|.|TRBJ1-3|TRBV6-5
TGTGCCAGCAGTCGGAGGGACGGAGGAAACACCATATATTTT
CASSRRDGGNTIYF
>.|.|TRBJ2-3|TRBV4-3
TGCGCCAGCAGCCAAGTGAGCACAGATACGCAGTATTTT
CASSQVSTDTQYF
>.|.|TRBJ2-1|TRBV11-1
TGTGCCAGCAGCTTAGCGCTCGGTACTAGCTCCTACAATGAGCAGTTCTTC
CASSLALGTSSYNEQFF
>.|TRBD1|TRBJ2-2|TRBV15
TGTGCCACCAGCAGGGACAGGGGGCAGGGGACCGGGGAGCTGTTTTTT
CATSRDRGQGTGELFF
>.|.|TRBJ1-3|TRBV6-1
TGTGCCAGCAGCAAGACTGAGTCTGGAAACACCATATATTTT
CASSKTESGNTIYF
>.|.|TRBJ1-5|TRBV25-1
TGTGCCAGCAGTCAGGGCCATAGCAATCAGCCCCAGCATTTT
CASSQGHSNQPQHF
>.|TRBD1|TRBJ1-2|TRBV9
TGTGCCAGCAGCACAAGCCGGGACAGGTGGGATGCCTACACCTTC
CASSTSRDRWDAYTF
>.|TRBD2|TRBJ2-3|TRBV7-9
TGTGCCAGCAGAAGACTAGCGGGAGACGAATCAGATACGCAGTATTTT
CASRRLAGDESDTQYF
>.|.|TRBJ2-3|TRBV10-3
TGTGCCATCAGTGATCCCCCCTCCAGTGAGCCAGATACGCAGTATTTT
CAISDPPSSEPDTQYF
>.|.|TRBJ1-2|TRBV6-5
TGTGCCAGCAGCCCTGGGGTCTATGGCTACACCTTC
CASSPGVYGYTF
>.|TRBD1|TRBJ2-2|TRBV7-9
TGTGCCAGCAGCTTAACCAGGACAGGGAACACCGGGGAGCTGTTTTTT
CASSLTRTGNTGELFF
>once|TRBD2|TRBJ2-3|TRBV2
TGTGCCAGCAATAAACCCGATACCCCCCTAGCGGAGTTAACAGATACGCAGTATTTT
CASNKPDTPLAELTDTQYF
>.|TRBD1|TRBJ1-4|TRBV5-1
TGCGCCAGCAGATGGGACAGGGGGCTCGGAGAAAAACTGTTTTTT
CASRWDRGLGEKLFF
>.|TRBD2|TRBJ2-1|TRBV4-3
TGCGCCAGCAGCCAAGAGCCGGGACTAGTTAGCCATGAGCAGTTCTTC
CASSQEPGLVSHEQFF
>.|TRBD1|TRBJ1-2|TRBV19
TGTGCCAGTAGTCCCCGGACAGGGTTCGGCTACACCTTC
CASSPRTGFGYTF
>few|.|TRBJ2-3|TRBV9
TGTGCCAGCAGCGTAGTAGGTGGACCCAGCACAGATACGCAGTATTTT
CASSVVGGPSTDTQYF
>.|TRBD2|TRBJ2-4|TRBV28
TGTGCCAGCAGCACCCTAGCGGATACCAAAAACATTCAGTACTTC
CASSTLADTKNIQYF
>.|TRBD2|TRBJ2-7|TRBV13
TGTGCCAGCAGCCTGACTAGCGGAGATTACGAGCAGTACTTC
CASSLTSGDYEQYF
>.|.|TRBJ1-4|TRBV28
TGTGCCAGCAGTTTATTGTACGGGTCAGGAGAAAAACTGTTTTTT
CASSLLYGSGEKLFF
>.|TRBD1|TRBJ2-3|TRBV5-4
TGTGCCAGCAGCTTGGACAGGGGTCTAGATACGCAGTATTTT
CASSLDRGLDTQYF
>once|.|TRBJ2-7|TRBV13
TGTGCCAGCAGCGCATCCGGGACGGGAGCCTACGAGCAGTACTTC
CASSASGTGAYEQYF
>.|.|TRBJ1-5|TRBV27
TGTGCCAGCAGTTTAGGCCCGGGGGGTCAGCCCCAGCATTTT
CASSLGPGGQPQHF
>.|.|TRBJ2-7|TRBV7-9
TGTGCCAGCAGCTCCAGGGGCTTCTCCTACGAGCAGTACTTC
CASSSRGFSYEQYF
>.|TRBD1|TRBJ1-2|TRBV27
TGTGCCAGCAGTTTAGCCGGGACAGGTTATGGCTACACCTTC
CASSLAGTGYGYTF
>.|.|TRBJ2-7|TRBV2
TGTGCCAGCAGCCCCCCCCGGGCAGCCTATGACGGGTACGAGCAGTACTTC
CASSPPRAAYDGYEQYF
>.|.|TRBJ2-2|TRBV9
TGTGCCAGCAGCGTGAGATCAGGGTCCGGCCGGGAGCTGTTTTTT
CASSVRSGSGRELFF
>once|TRBD2|TRBJ2-1|TRBV7-9
TGTGCCAGCAGCGGGGGACTAGCGCTAAATGAGCAGTTCTTC
CASSGGLALNEQFF
>.|TRBD1|TRBJ2-3|TRBV9
TGTGCCAGCAGCCAGGGGGCTAAGGGGGCGGTCACAGATACGCAGTATTTT
CASSQGAKGAVTDTQYF
>.|TRBD1|TRBJ1-2|TRBV19
TGTGCCAGTAGTCCCGAGACAGGGTTGGGCTATGGCTACACCTTC
CASSPETGLGYGYTF